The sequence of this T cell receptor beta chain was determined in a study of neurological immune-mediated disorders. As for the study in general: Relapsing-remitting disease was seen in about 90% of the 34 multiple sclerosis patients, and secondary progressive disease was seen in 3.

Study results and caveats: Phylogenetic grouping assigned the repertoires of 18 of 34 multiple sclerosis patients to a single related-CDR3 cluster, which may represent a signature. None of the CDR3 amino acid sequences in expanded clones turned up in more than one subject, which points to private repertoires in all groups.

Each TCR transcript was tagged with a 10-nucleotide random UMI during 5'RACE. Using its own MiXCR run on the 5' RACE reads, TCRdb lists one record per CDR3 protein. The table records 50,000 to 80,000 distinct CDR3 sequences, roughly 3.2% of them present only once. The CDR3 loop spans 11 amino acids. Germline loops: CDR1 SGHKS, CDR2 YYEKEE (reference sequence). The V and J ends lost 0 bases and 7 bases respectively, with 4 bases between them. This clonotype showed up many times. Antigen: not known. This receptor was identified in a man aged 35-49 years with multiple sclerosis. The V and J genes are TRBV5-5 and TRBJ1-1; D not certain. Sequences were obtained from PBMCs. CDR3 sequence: CASSLVSEAFF. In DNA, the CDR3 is TGTGCCAGCAGCTTGGTTAGTGAAGCTTTCTTT. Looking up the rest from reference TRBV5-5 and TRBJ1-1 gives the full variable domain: DAGVTQSPTHLIKTRGQQVTLRCSPISGHKSVSWYQQVLGQGPQFIFQYYEKEERGRGNFPDRFSARQFPNYSSELNVNALLLGDSALYLCASSLVSEAFFGQGTRLTVV.